This TCR beta chain was recovered during a study of cytomegalovirus exposure and HLA in healthy donors. Study-wide results and caveats: Investigators reported 164 TCR beta chains as tied to cytomegalovirus.

Regarding this clone: Its specificity is unknown.

Profiling relied on immunoSEQ multiplex PCR, and the TCRdb table lists in-frame clones only, not all of them. The sample consists of 200,000 to 300,000 clones, approximately 86% of them appearing once. The CDR3 has 14 residues. V shed 0 bases and J shed 1 base, with 4 bases lying between them. Per the germline V gene, CDR1 is SGHDT and CDR2 is YYEEEE. The sample taken for sequencing was PBMCs. The receptor's source is a woman aged 30 to 39 in good health and CMV-seropositive. The V gene is TRBV5-6, the J gene TRBJ2-2; D remains unclear. The CDR3 region is CASSLALNTGELFF. The CDR3 bases are TGTGCCAGCAGCTTGGCCCTGAACACCGGGGAGCTGTTTTTT.